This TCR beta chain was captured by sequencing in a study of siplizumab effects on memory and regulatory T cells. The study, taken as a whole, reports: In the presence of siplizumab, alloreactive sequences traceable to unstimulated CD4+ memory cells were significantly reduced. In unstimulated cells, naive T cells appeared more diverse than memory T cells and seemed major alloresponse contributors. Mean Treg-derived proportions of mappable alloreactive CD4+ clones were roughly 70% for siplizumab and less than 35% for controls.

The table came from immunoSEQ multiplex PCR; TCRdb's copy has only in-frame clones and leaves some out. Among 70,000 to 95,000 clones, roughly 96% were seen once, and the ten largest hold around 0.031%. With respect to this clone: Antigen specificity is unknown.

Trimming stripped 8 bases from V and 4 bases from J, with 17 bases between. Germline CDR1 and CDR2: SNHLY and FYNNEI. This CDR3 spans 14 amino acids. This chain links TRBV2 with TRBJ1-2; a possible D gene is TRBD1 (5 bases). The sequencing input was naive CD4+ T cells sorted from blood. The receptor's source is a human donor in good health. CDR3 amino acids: CASVQGATGYGYTF. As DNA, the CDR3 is TGTGCCAGCGTCCAAGGGGCCACTGGCTATGGCTACACCTTC.